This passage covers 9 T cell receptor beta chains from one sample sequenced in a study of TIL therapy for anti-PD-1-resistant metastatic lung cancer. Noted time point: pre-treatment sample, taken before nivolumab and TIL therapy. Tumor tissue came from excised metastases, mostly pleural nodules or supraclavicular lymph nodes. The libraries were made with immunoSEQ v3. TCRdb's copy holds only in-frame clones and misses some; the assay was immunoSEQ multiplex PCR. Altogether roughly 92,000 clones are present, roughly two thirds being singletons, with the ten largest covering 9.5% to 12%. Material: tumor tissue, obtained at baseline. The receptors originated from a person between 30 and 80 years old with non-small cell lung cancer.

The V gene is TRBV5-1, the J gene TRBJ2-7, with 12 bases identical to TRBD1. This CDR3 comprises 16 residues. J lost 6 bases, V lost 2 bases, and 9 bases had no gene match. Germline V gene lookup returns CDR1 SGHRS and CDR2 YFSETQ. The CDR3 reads CASSFSPGQGAREQYF. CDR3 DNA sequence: TGCGCCAGCAGCTTCTCACCGGGACAGGGGGCGCGCGAGCAGTACTTC.

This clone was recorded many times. The CDR3 DNA reads as TGCGCCAGCAGCCAAGGGAGGGGCGGGAGCGTATACAATGAGCAGTTCTTC. Its translation is CASSQGRGGSVYNEQFF. V is TRBV4-3 and J is TRBJ2-1; 7 positions agree with TRBD2. The CDR3 is made up of 17 amino acids. The germline V gene has CDR1 LGHNA and CDR2 YSLEER. Trimming at V came to 1 base and at J to 4 bases, leaving 10 bases not matched to a gene.

The CDR3 coding sequence is TGTGCCAGCAGCCCTAGGGGGAAGCTGCCCATGCCTAACTATGGCTACACCTTC. The encoded protein is CASSPRGKLPMPNYGYTF. The gene calls are TRBV3-1 (or the pseudogene TRBV3-2) and TRBJ1-2, with TRBD1 as a possible D gene (6 bases). The CDR3 spans 18 residues. V was cut by 4 bases and J by 0 bases, with 21 bases left in between. The germline gives CDR1 LGHDT, CDR2 YNNKEL (reference sequence).

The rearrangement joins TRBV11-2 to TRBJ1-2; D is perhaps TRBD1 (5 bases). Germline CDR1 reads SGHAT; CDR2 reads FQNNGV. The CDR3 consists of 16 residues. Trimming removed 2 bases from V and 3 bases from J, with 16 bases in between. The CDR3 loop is CASSLPGGTGDYGYTF. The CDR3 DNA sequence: TGTGCCAGCAGCTTACCTGGGGGGACGGGGGACTATGGCTACACCTTC.

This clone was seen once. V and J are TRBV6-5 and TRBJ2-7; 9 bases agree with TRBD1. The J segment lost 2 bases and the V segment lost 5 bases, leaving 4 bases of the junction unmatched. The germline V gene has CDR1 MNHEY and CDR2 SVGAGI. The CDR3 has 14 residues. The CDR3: CASSPTGGPYEQYF. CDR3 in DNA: TGTGCCAGCAGTCCCACAGGGGGCCCCTACGAGCAGTACTTC.

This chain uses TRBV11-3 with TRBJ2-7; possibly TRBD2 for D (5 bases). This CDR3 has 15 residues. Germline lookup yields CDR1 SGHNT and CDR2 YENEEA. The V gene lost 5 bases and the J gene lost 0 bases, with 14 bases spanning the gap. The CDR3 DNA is TGTGCCAGCAGCAGCGGCGGCCATGACTCCTACGAGCAGTACTTC. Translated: CASSSGGHDSYEQYF.

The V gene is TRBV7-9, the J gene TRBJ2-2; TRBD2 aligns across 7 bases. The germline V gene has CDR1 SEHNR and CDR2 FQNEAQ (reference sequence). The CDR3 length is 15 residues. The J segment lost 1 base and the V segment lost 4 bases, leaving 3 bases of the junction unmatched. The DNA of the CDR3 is TGTGCCAGCAGCTCGAGCGGGGTGAACACCGGGGAGCTGTTTTTT. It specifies CASSSSGVNTGELFF. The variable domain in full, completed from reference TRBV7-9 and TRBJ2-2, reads DTGVSQNPRHKITKRGQNVTFRCDPISEHNRLYWYRQTLGQGPEFLTYFQNEAQLEKSRLLSDRFSAERPKGSFSTLEIQRTEQGDSAMYLCASSSSGVNTGELFFGEGSRLTVL.

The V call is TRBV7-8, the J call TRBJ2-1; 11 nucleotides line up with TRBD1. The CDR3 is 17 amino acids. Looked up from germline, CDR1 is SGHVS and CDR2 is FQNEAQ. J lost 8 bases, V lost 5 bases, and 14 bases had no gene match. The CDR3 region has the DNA TGTGCCAGCAGCCCAACCAGGTTTGAGGGACAGGGGGATGAGCAGTTCTTC. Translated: CASSPTRFEGQGDEQFF. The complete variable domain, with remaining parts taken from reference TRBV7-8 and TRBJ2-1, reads GAGVSQSPRYKVAKRGQDVALRCDPISGHVSLFWYQQALGQGPEFLTYFQNEAQLDKSGLPSDRFFAERPEGSVSTLKIQRTQQEDSAVYLCASSPTRFEGQGDEQFFGPGTRLTVL.

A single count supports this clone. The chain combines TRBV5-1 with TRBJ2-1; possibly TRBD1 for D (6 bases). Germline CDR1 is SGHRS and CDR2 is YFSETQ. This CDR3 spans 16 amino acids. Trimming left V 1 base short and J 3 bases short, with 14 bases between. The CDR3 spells CASSLISGVGYNEQFF. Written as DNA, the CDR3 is TGCGCCAGCAGCTTGATTTCAGGGGTGGGCTACAATGAGCAGTTCTTC.